The subject of this entry is one TCR beta chain. This record comes from a study of blood T cell repertoires in COVID-19. Study overall: Spain, Italy and the United States supplied samples that represented acute and convalescent COVID-19. T cells, B-cell-depleted T cells, or PBMCs supplied cDNA or gDNA.

In the original workflow: For nucleated cells, counts were estimated from reference gene primer amplification. The method was immunoSEQ multiplex PCR; TCRdb's version includes in-frame clones alone and lacks a portion of them. V and J calls plus clone size are reproduced from that table; the DNA served to infer D and trimming. This table holds approximately 150,000 clones, more than 65% found once. The CDR3 has 16 residues. V was pared by 2 bases and J by 7 bases, with 11 bases of the junction left unmatched. In germline, CDR1 is KGHSH, CDR2 LQKENI. The sequence derives from a man aged 55 to 70 with acute or convalescent COVID-19. This chain uses TRBV18 with TRBJ1-5; 7 positions agree with TRBD1. The sequencing sample was made of peripheral blood. In DNA, the CDR3 is TGTGCCAGCTCACCAACGGACAGGTCCCCTCGCCAGCCCCAGCATTTT. It yields the protein CASSPTDRSPRQPQHF.